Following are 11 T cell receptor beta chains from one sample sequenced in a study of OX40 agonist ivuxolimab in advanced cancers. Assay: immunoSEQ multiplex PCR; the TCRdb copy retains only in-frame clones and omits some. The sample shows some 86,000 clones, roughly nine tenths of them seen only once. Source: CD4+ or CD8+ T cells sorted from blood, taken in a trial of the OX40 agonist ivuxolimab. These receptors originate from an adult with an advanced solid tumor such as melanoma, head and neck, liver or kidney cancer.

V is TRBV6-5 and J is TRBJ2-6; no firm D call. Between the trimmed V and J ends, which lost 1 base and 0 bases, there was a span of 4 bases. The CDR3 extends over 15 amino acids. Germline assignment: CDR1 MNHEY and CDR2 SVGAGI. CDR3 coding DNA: TGTGCCAGCAGTTACTGGAGCTCTGGGGCCAACGTCCTGACTTTC. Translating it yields CASSYWSSGANVLTF.

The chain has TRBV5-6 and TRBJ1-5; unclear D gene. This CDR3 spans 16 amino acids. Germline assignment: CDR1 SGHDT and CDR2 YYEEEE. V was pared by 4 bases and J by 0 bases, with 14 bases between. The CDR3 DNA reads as TGTGCCAGCAGCCTGGGTACCGGCTATAGCAATCAGCCCCAGCATTTT. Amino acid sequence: CASSLGTGYSNQPQHF.

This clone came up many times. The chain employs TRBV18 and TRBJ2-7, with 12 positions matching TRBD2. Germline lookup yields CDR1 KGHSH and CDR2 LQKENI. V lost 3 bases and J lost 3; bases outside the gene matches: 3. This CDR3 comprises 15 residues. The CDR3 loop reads CASSPTTSGSYEQYF. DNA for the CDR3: TGTGCCAGCTCACCGACGACTAGCGGGAGCTACGAGCAGTACTTC. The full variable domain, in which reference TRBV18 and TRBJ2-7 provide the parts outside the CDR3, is NAGVMQNPRHLVRRRGQEARLRCSPMKGHSHVYWYRQLPEEGLKFMVYLQKENIIDESGMPKERFSAEFPKEGPSILRIQQVVRGDSAAYFCASSPTTSGSYEQYFGPGTRLTVT.

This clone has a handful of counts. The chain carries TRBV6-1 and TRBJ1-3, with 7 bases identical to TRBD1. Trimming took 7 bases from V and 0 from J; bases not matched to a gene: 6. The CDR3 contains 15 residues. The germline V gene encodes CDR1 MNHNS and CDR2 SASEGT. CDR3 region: CASNGQAYSGNTIYF. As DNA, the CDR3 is TGTGCCAGCAACGGACAGGCCTACTCTGGAAACACCATATATTTT.

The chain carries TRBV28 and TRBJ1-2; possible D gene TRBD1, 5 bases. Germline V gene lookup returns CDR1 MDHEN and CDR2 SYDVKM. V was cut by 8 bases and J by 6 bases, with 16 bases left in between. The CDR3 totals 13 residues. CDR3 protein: CASRGGVGDGYTF. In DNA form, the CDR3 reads TGTGCCAGCCGGGGGGGTGTTGGTGATGGCTACACCTTC.

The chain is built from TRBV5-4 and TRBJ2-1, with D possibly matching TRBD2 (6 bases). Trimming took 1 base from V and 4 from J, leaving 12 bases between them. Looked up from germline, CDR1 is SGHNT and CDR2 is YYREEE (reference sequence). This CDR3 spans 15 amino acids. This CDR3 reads CASSLRSGEYNEQFF. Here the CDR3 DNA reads TGTGCCAGCAGCTTGAGGTCGGGGGAGTACAATGAGCAGTTCTTC.

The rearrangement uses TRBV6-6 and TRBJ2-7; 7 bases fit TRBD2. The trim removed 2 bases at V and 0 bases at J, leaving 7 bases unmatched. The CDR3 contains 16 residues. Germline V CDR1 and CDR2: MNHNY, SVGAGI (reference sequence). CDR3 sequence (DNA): TGTGCCAGCAGTTACGGGGGTAGCGGGCTCTCCTACGAGCAGTACTTC. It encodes CASSYGGSGLSYEQYF.

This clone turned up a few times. The CDR3 DNA reads as TGTGCCATGCGAATCAAGCCCCAGCATTTT. Encoded protein: CAMRIKPQHF. The rearrangement uses TRBV6-6 and TRBJ1-5, with D unclear. Trimming took 10 bases from V and 8 from J, leaving 9 bases between them. CDR1 MNHNY and CDR2 SVGAGI come from the germline V gene (reference sequence). This CDR3 is built from 10 residues.

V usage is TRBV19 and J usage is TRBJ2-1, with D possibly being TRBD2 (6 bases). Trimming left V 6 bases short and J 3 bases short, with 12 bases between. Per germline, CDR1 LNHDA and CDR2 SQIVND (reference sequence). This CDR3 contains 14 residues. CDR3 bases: TGTGCCAGTAGGGACCCGGGACTCTACAATGAGCAGTTCTTC. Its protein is CASRDPGLYNEQFF.

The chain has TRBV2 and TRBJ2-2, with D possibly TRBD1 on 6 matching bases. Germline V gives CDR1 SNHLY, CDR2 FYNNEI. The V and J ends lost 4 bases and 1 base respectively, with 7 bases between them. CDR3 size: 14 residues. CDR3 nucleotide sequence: TGTGCCAGCAGTGCGGACAGGAACACCGGGGAGCTGTTTTTT. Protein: CASSADRNTGELFF.

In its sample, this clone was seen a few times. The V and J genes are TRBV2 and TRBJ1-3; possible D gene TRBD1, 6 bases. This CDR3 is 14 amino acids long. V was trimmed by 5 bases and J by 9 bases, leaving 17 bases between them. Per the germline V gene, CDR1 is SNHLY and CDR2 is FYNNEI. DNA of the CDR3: TGTGCCAGCAGTCCCGGGGGCCGGGGTGGCACCATATATTTT. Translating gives CASSPGGRGGTIYF.